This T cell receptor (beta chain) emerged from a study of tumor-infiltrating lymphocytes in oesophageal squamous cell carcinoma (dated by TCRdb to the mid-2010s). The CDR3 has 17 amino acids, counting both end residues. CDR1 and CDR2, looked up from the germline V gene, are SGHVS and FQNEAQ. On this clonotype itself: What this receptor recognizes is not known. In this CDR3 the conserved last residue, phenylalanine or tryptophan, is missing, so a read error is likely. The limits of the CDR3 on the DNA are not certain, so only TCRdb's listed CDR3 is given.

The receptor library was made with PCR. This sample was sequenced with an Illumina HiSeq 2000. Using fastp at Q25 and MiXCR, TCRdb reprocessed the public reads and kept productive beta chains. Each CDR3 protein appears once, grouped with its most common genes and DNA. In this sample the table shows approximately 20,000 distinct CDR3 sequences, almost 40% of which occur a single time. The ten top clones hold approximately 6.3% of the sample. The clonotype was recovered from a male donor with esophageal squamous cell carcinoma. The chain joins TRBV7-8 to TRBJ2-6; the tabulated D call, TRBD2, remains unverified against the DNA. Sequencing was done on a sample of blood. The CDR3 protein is CASSSRDYPPREQYFGA.